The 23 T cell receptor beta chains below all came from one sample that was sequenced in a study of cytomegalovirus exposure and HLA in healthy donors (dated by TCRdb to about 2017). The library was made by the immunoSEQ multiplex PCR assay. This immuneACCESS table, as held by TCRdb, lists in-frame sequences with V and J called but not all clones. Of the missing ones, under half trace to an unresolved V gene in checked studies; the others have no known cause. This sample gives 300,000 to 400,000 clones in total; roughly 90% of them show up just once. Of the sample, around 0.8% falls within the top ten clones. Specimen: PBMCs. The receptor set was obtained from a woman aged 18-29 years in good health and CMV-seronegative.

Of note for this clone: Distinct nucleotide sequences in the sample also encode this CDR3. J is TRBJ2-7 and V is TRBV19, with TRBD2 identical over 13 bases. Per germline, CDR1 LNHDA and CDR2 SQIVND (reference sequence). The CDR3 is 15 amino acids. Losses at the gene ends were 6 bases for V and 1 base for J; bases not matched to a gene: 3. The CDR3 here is CASSPGLAGSYEQYF. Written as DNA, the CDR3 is TGTGCCAGTAGCCCGGGACTAGCGGGATCCTACGAGCAGTACTTC.

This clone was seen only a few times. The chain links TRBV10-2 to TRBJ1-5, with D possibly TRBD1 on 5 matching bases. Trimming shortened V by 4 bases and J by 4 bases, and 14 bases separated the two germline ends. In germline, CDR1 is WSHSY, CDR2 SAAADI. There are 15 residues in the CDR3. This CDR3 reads CASSAFRAKNQPQHF. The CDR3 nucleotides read TGCGCCAGCAGTGCCTTCAGGGCCAAGAATCAGCCCCAGCATTTT.

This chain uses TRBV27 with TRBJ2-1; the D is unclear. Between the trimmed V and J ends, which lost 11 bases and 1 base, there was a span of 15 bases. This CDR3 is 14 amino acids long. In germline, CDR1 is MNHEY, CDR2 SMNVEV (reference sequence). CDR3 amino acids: CAAGPDTSYNEQFF. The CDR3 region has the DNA TGTGCCGCTGGGCCCGATACTTCCTACAATGAGCAGTTCTTC.

The CDR3 is CASSEEGGRLYEQYF. The DNA of the CDR3 is TGTGCCAGCAGTGAAGAGGGCGGGAGATTGTACGAGCAGTACTTC. The rearrangement links TRBV2 to TRBJ2-7; 7 bases are shared with TRBD2. V dropped 1 base and J dropped 4; count of bases not matched to a gene: 7. CDR1 is SNHLY, CDR2 FYNNEI, per germline. This CDR3 spans 15 amino acids.

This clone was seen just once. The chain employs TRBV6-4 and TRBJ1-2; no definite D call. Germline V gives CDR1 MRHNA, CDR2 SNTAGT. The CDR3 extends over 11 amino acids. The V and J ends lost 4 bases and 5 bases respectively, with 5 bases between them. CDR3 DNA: TGTGCCAGCAGTGGCGGTTATGGCTACACCTTC. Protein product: CASSGGYGYTF.

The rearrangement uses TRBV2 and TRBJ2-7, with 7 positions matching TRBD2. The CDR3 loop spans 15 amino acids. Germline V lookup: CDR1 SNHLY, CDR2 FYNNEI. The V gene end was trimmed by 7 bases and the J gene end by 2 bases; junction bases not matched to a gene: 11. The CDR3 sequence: CASTGGRGGTYEQYF. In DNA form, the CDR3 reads TGTGCCAGCACAGGAGGGAGGGGTGGGACCTACGAGCAGTACTTC.

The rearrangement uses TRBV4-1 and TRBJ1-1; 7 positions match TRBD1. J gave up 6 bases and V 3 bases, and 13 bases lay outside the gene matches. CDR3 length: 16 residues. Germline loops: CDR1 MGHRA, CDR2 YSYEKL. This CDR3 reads CASSQMVRGRLSEAFF. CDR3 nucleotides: TGCGCCAGCAGCCAGATGGTAAGGGGGCGTTTGTCTGAAGCTTTCTTT.

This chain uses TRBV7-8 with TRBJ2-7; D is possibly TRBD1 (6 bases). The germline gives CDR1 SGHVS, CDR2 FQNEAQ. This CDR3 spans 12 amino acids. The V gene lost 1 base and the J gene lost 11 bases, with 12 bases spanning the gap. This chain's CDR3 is CASSLEVGAEYF. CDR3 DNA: TGTGCCAGCAGCTTAGAGGTGGGGGCGGAGTACTTC.

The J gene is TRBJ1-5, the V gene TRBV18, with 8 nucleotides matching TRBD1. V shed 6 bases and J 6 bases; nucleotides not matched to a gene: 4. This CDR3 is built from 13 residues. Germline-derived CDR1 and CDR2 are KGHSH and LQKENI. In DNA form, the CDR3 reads TGTGCCAGCTCCGAACAGGGGGGTCAGCCCCAGCATTTT. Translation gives CASSEQGGQPQHF.

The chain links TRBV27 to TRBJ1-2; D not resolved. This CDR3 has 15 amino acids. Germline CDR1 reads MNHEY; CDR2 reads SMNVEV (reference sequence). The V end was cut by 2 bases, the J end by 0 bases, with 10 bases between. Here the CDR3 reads CASSLGRNTNYGYTF. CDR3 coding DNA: TGTGCCAGCAGTTTAGGGCGAAATACTAACTATGGCTACACCTTC.

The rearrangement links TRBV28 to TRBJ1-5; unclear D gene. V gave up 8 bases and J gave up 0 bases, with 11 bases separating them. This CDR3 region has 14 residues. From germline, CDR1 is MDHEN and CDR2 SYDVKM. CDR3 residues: CASYDSNSNQPQHF. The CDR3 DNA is TGTGCCAGCTATGATAGTAATAGCAATCAGCCCCAGCATTTT.

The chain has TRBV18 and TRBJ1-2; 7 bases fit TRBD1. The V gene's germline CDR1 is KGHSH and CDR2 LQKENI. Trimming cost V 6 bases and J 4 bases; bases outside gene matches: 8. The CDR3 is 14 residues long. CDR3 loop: CASSEGGAGYGYTF. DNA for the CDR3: TGTGCCAGCTCGGAAGGGGGCGCCGGCTATGGCTACACCTTC.

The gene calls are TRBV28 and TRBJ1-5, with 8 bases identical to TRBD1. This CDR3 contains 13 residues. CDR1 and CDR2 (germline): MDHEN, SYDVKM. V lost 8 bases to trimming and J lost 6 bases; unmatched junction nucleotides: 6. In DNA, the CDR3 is TGTGCCAGCTGTTCAGGGGGCGGTCAGCCCCAGCATTTT. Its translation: CASCSGGGQPQHF.

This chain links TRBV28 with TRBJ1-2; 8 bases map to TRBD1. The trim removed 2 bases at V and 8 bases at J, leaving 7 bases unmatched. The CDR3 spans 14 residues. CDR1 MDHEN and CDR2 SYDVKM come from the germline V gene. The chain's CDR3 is CASSLAGQGKGYTF. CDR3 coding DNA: TGTGCCAGCAGTTTAGCAGGACAGGGAAAGGGCTACACCTTC.

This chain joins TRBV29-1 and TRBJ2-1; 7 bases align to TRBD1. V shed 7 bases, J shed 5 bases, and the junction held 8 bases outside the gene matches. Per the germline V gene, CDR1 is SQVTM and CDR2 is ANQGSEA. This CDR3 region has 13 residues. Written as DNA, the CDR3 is TGCAGCGCCGTCGGGACAGAGCACAATGAGCAGTTCTTC. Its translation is CSAVGTEHNEQFF.

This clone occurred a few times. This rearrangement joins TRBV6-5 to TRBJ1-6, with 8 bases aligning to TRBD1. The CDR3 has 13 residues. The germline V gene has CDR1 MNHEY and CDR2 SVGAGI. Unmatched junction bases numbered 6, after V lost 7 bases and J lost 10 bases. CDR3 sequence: CASTEQGGSPLHF. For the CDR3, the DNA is TGTGCCAGCACCGAACAGGGGGGATCACCCCTCCACTTT.

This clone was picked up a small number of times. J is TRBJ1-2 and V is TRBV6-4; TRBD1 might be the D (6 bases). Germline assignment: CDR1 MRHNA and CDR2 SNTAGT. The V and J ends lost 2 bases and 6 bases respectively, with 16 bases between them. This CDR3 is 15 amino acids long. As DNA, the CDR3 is TGTGCCAGCAGTGACACCGCGGGGGGCGCGGATGGCTACACCTTC. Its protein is CASSDTAGGADGYTF.

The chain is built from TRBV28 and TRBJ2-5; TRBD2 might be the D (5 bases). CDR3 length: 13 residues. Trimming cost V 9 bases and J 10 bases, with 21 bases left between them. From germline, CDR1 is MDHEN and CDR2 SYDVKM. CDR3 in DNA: TGTGCCAGGGGCGGGTCGGGGTACGAGCTCCAGTACTTC. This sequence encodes CARGGSGYELQYF.

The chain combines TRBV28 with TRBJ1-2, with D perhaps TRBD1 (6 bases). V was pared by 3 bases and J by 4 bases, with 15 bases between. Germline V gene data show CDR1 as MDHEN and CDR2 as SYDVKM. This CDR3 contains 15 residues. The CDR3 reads CASSFPRGQGYGYTF. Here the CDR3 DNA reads TGTGCCAGCAGTTTTCCCAGGGGCCAAGGCTATGGCTACACCTTC.

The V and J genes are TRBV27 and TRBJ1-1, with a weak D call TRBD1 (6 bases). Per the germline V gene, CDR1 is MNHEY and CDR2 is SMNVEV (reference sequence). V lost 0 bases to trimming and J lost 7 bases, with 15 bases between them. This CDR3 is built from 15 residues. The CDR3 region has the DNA TGTGCCAGCAGTTTATCGGGGGCAGGGTTCAGTGAAGCTTTCTTT. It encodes CASSLSGAGFSEAFF.

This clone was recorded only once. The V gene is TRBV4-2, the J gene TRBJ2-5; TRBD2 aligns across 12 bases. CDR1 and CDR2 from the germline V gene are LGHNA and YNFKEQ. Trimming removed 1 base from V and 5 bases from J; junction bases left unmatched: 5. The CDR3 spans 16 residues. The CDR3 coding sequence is TGTGCCAGCAGCCAAGCTCCTAGCGGGAGGGGTGAGACCCAGTACTTC. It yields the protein CASSQAPSGRGETQYF.

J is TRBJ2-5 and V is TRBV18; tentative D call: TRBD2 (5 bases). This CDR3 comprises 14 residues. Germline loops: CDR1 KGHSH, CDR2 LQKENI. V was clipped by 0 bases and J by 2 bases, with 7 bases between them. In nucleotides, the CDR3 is TGTGCCAGCTCACCACCGGGAGTGCAAGAGACCCAGTACTTC. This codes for CASSPPGVQETQYF.

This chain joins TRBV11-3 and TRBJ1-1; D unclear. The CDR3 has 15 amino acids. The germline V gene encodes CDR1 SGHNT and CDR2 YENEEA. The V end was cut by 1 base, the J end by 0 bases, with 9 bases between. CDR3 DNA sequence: TGTGCCAGCAGCTTAGGAGGAAACCTGAACACTGAAGCTTTCTTT. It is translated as CASSLGGNLNTEAFF.